This paragraph reports one T cell receptor beta chain. With random hexamers, roughly 0.45 to 1 ug RNA was reverse transcribed. TCRdb re-called the immunoSEQ multiplex PCR reads with MiXCR, one entry per CDR3 protein. The sample holds hundreds of thousands of distinct CDR3 sequences; just over 90% are singletons and the top ten take around 0.07%. This entry comes from a study of CD8 T cells in Susac syndrome. This receptor was taken from a human donor with multiple sclerosis. Material for sequencing was CD4+ T cells from PBMCs.

The CDR3 DNA follows: TGTGCCTGGAGTGAACAGGGGTACAATGAGCAGTTCTTC. Protein product: CAWSEQGYNEQFF. The genes are TRBV30 and TRBJ2-1; TRBD1 matches 7 bases. Germline V lookup: CDR1 GTSNPN, CDR2 SVGIG (reference sequence). Losses at the gene ends were 1 base for V and 4 bases for J; bases not matched to a gene: 1. The CDR3 has 13 amino acids.